These 5 T cell receptor beta chains share one sample of origin, sequenced in a study of shared clonotypes between healthy human individuals (TCRdb year 2020). The library was generated by the immunoSEQ multiplex PCR assay. In TCRdb, the immuneACCESS table is reduced to in-frame sequences with V and J assigned. These tables do not hold every clone; where another copy was compared, an unresolved V gene accounts for under half, and the others remain unexplained. Counted in this sample were a few million clones; approximately 92% of them appeared once. Clones ranked in the top ten supply around 0.14% of the sample. The sample taken for sequencing was naive CD4+ T cells sorted from blood. What the cell subset or site label conveys for this sample: CD45RA+ positively selected. All receptors come from a man aged 18 to 29 in good health.

The count of this clone is one. The chain carries TRBV7-2 and TRBJ2-1; unclear D gene. Germline V gives CDR1 SGHTA, CDR2 FQGNSA. The CDR3 is 14 residues long. The V and J ends lost 2 bases and 9 bases respectively, with 14 bases between them. The CDR3 here is CASSLSRTPGEQFF. CDR3 nucleotide sequence: TGTGCCAGCAGCTTAAGTAGGACCCCCGGTGAGCAGTTCTTC.

The chain couples TRBV7-8 to TRBJ2-7; D gene unclear. Trimming stripped 5 bases from V and 2 bases from J, with 7 bases between. The germline V gene has CDR1 SGHVS and CDR2 FQNEAQ. The CDR3 sequence is 12 residues long. The CDR3 spells CASSPETYEQYF. The CDR3, as DNA: TGTGCCAGCAGCCCCGAAACCTACGAGCAGTACTTC. Looking up the rest from reference TRBV7-8 and TRBJ2-7 gives the full variable domain: GAGVSQSPRYKVAKRGQDVALRCDPISGHVSLFWYQQALGQGPEFLTYFQNEAQLDKSGLPSDRFFAERPEGSVSTLKIQRTQQEDSAVYLCASSPETYEQYFGPGTRLTVT.

Only one count was recorded for this clone. At the DNA level, this CDR3 is encoded by other sequences in the same sample as well. The genes are TRBV9 and TRBJ2-3, with D hard to call. CDR3 length equals 15 residues. Germline CDR1 reads SGDLS; CDR2 reads YYNGEE. V lost 0 bases to trimming and J lost 6 bases, with 14 bases between them. The CDR3 is CASSVDGSSTDTQYF. CDR3 sequence (DNA): TGTGCCAGCAGCGTAGATGGCAGTTCAACGGATACGCAGTATTTT.

The J gene is TRBJ2-1, the V gene TRBV2; D may be TRBD1 (5 bases). The V gene's germline CDR1 is SNHLY and CDR2 FYNNEI. This CDR3 is built from 13 residues. Trimming shortened V by 8 bases and J by 9 bases, and 17 bases separated the two germline ends. CDR3 sequence (DNA): TGTGCCAGCCAGTCTCGGCAGGGCGCTGAGCAGTTCTTC. This gives the protein CASQSRQGAEQFF.

CDR3 protein: CATGTSGSNTGELFF. Here the CDR3 DNA reads TGTGCCACCGGGACTAGCGGGAGTAACACCGGGGAGCTGTTTTTT. The chain combines TRBV2 with TRBJ2-2; 14 nucleotides line up with TRBD2. V shed 10 bases, J shed 2 bases, and the junction held 3 bases outside the gene matches. This CDR3 has 15 amino acids. CDR1 is SNHLY and CDR2 is FYNNEI in the germline V gene.